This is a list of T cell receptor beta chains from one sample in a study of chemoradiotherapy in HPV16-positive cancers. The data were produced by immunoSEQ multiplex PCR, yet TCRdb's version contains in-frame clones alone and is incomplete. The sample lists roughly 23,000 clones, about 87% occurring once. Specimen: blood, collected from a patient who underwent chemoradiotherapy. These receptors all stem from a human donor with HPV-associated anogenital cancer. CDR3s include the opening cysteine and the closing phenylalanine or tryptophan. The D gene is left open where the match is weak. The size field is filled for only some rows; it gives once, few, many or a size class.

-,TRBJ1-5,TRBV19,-,CASRIVEAKSQPQHF,TGTGCCAGTAGAATAGTGGAGGCGAAAAGTCAGCCCCAGCATTTT
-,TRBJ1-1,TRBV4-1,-,CASRYKDEGGTEAFF,TGCGCCAGCAGATATAAGGACGAGGGGGGCACTGAAGCTTTCTTT
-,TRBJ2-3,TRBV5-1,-,CASSLDRVPDTQYF,TGCGCCAGCAGCTTGGACAGGGTTCCAGATACGCAGTATTTT
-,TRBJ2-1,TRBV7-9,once,CASSPMGGRTSSGNEQFF,TGTGCCAGCAGCCCCATGGGGGGCCGGACCTCGTCGGGGAATGAGCAGTTCTTC
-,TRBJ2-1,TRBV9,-,CASSVGYDEQFF,TGTGCCAGCAGCGTAGGATATGATGAGCAGTTCTTC
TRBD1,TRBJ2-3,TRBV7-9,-,CASSSALRTGGSADTQYF,TGTGCCAGCAGCTCCGCACTGCGGACAGGGGGCTCCGCAGATACGCAGTATTTT
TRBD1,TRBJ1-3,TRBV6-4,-,CASRQTGQIHLSGNTIYF,TGTGCCAGCAGGCAAACGGGACAGATACACCTCTCTGGAAACACCATATATTTT
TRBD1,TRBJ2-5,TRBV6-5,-,CASSDPGQGRETQYF,TGTGCCAGCAGCGACCCGGGACAGGGGCGAGAGACCCAGTACTTC
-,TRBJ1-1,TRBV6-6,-,CASSTFLGGRTEAFF,TGTGCCAGCAGTACATTTCTAGGAGGTCGGACTGAAGCTTTCTTT
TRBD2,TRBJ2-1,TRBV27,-,CASSFRLARGYEQFF,TGTGCCAGCAGTTTTAGACTAGCGAGGGGTTATGAGCAGTTCTTC
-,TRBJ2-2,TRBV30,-,CAWSPQGPGELFF,TGTGCCTGGAGTCCACAGGGTCCCGGGGAGCTGTTTTTT
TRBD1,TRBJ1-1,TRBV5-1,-,CASSLFRGRSEAFF,TGCGCCAGCAGTCTTTTCAGGGGGCGATCTGAAGCTTTCTTT
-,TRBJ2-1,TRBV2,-,CASRNNEQFF,TGTGCCAGCAGGAACAATGAGCAGTTCTTC
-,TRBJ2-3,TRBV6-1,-,CASSELLAGTLTDTQYF,TGTGCCAGCAGTGAACTCCTGGCAGGGACTCTCACAGATACGCAGTATTTT
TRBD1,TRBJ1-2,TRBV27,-,CASSLSTGGSPYGYTF,TGTGCCAGCAGTTTATCTACAGGGGGAAGTCCCTATGGCTACACCTTC
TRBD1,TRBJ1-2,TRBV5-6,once,CASSLYTDRVSGYTF,TGTGCCAGCAGCTTGTATACGGACAGGGTGTCGGGCTACACCTTC
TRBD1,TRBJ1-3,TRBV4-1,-,CASSQGTGITIYF,TGCGCCAGCAGCCAGGGGACAGGGATCACCATATATTTT
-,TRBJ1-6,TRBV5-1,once,CASSSNSGGSYNSPLHF,TGCGCCAGCAGCTCTAACTCGGGCGGCTCCTATAATTCACCCCTCCACTTT
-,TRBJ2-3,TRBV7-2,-,CASSLQGLGSTDTQYF,TGTGCCAGCAGCTTGCAGGGGTTAGGTAGCACAGATACGCAGTATTTT
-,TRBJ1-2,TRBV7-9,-,CASVAGEYSNYGYTF,TGTGCCAGCGTTGCAGGGGAATACTCTAACTATGGCTACACCTTC
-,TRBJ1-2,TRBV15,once,CATSRMWTDYYGYTF,TGTGCCACCAGCAGAATGTGGACAGATTATTATGGCTACACCTTC
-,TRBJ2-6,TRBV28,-,CASSSLFGAAVSGANVLTF,TGTGCCAGCAGTTCTCTTTTTGGGGCGGCGGTTTCTGGGGCCAACGTCCTGACTTTC
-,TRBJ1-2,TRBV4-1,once,CASRGGYGYTF,TGCGCCAGCCGGGGGGGGTATGGCTACACCTTC
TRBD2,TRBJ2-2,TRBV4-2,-,CASSHPGLAGTNTGELFF,TGTGCCAGCAGCCATCCCGGACTAGCGGGGACTAACACCGGGGAGCTGTTTTTT
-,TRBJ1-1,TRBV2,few,CASSDRVLGTEAFF,TGTGCCAGCAGTGACAGAGTCTTGGGGACTGAAGCTTTCTTT
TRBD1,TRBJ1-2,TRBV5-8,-,CASSLRQGTHGYTF,TGTGCCAGCAGCCTCCGACAGGGCACCCATGGCTACACCTTC
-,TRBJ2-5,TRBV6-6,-,CASSLERTRGKETQYF,TGTGCCAGCAGCCTCGAAAGGACAAGAGGAAAAGAGACCCAGTACTTC
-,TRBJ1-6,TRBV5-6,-,CASSLRGARSPLHF,TGTGCCAGCAGCTTGAGGGGGGCACGTTCACCCCTCCACTTT